This TCR beta chain was identified in a study of cytomegalovirus exposure and HLA in healthy donors. Across the study: Researchers found that more than 70% of some 400 genotyped donors fell within the Caucasian-associated ancestry cluster. General observations from the study: A prior analysis recorded that most TCR beta V segments were productive about 87% or about 30% of the time. Reports showed the classifier diagnosing cytomegalovirus status with high specificity and sensitivity.

The study ran its PCR with 60 Vbeta and 13 Jbeta primers. The data were produced by immunoSEQ multiplex PCR, yet TCRdb's version contains in-frame clones alone and is incomplete. The repertoire includes more than 80,000 clones, 64% of them detected once, and roughly 2.5% sits in the top ten. This clone was seen a few times. Its cognate antigen is unknown. This CDR3 is 16 amino acids long. Trimming cost V 6 bases and J 2 bases; bases outside gene matches: 10. Germline CDR1 reads LGHNT; CDR2 reads FRNRAP. Sequenced: PBMCs. The chain recombines TRBV12-5 with TRBJ2-1, with 7 bases aligning to TRBD2. The TCR originated in a human donor in good health. This chain's CDR3 is CASGPPGGKPYNEQFF. CDR3 DNA: TGTGCTAGTGGCCCCCCCGGGGGGAAACCCTACAATGAGCAGTTCTTC. Drawing the rest from reference TRBV12-5 and TRBJ2-1, the complete variable domain is DARVTQTPRHKVTEMGQEVTMRCQPILGHNTVFWYRQTMMQGLELLAYFRNRAPLDDSGMPKDRFSAEMPDATLATLKIQPSEPRDSAVYFCASGPPGGKPYNEQFFGPGTRLTVL.